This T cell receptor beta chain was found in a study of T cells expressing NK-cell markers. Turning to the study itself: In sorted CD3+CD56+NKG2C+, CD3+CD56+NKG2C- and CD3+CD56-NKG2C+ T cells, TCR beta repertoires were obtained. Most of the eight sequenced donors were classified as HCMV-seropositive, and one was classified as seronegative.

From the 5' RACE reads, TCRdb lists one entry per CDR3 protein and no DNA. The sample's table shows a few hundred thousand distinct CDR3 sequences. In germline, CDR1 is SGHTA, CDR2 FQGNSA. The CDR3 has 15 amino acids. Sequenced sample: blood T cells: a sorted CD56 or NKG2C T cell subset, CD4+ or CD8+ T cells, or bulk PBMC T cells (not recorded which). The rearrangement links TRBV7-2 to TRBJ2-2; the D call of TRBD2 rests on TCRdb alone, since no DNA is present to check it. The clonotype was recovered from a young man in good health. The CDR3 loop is CASSFSGLFTGELFF.